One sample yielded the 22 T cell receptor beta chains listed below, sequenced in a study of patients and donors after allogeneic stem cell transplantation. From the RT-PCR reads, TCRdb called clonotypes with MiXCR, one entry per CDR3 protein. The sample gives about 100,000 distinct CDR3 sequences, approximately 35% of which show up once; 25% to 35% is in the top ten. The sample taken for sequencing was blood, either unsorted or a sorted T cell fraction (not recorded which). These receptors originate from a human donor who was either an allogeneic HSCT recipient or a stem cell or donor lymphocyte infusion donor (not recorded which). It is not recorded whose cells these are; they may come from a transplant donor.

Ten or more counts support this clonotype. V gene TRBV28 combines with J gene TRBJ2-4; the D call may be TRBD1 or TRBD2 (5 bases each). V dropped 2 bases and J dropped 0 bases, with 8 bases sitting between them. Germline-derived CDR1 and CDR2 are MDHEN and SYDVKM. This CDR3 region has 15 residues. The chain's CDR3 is CASSLEGLAKNIQYF. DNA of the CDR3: TGTGCCAGCAGTTTAGAGGGGTTAGCCAAAAACATTCAGTACTTC.

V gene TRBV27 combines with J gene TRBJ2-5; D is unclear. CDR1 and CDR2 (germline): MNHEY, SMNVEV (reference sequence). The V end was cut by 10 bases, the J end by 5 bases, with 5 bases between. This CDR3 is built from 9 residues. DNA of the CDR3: TGTGCCAAATTGGAGACCCAGTACTTC. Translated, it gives CAKLETQYF.

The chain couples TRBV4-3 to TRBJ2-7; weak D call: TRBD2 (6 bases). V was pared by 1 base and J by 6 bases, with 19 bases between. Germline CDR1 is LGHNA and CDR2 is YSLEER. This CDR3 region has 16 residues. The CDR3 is CASSQAWGESRVEQYF. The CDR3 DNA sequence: TGCGCCAGCAGCCAAGCCTGGGGGGAAAGCAGGGTCGAGCAGTACTTC.

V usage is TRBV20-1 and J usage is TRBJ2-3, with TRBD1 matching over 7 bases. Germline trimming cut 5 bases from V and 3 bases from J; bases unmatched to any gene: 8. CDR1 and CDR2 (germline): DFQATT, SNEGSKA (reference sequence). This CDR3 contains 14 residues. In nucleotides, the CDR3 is TGCAGTGCTTTCCGGGACAGAGAAACAGATACGCAGTATTTT. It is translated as CSAFRDRETDTQYF.

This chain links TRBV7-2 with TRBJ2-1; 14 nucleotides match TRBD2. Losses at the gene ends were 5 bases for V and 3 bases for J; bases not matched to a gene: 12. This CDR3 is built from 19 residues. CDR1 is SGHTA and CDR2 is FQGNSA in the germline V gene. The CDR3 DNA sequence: TGTGCCAGCAGCATACCGGGACTAGCGGGAGAGAAAAGCTACAATGAGCAGTTCTTC. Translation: CASSIPGLAGEKSYNEQFF.

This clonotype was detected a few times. The CDR3 DNA reads as TGTGCCAGCAGCTACGACAGGGGAGGGGATGAAGCTTTCTTT. Translating gives CASSYDRGGDEAFF. J is TRBJ1-1 and V is TRBV7-9; TRBD1 matches at 8 bases. This CDR3 comprises 14 residues. The germline V gene has CDR1 SEHNR and CDR2 FQNEAQ (reference sequence). V was pared by 4 bases and J by 7 bases, with 8 bases of the junction left unmatched.

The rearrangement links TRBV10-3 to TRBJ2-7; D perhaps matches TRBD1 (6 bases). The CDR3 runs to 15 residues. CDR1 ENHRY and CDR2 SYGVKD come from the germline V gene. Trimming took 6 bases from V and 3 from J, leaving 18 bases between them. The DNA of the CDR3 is TGTGCCATCAGGCCCCAGGGGCCCTATCTCTACGAGCAGTACTTC. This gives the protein CAIRPQGPYLYEQYF.

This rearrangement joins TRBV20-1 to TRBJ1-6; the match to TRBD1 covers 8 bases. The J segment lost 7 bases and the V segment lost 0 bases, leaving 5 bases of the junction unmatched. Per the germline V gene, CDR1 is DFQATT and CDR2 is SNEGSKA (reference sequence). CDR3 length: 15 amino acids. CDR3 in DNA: TGCAGTGCTAGAGATTCAGGGGGCGGGAATTCACCCCTCCACTTT. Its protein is CSARDSGGGNSPLHF.

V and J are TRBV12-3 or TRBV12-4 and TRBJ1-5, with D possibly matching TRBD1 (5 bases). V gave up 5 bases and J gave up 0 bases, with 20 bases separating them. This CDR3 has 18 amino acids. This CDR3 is CASSPPATDRHSNQPQHF. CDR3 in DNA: TGTGCCAGCAGTCCTCCGGCGACAGACCGTCATAGCAATCAGCCCCAGCATTTT.

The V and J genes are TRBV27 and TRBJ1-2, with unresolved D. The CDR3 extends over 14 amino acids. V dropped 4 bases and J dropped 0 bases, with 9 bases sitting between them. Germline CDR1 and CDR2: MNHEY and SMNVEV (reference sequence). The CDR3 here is CASSSTPTNYGYTF. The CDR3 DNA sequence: TGTGCCAGCAGTTCCACACCGACTAACTATGGCTACACCTTC.

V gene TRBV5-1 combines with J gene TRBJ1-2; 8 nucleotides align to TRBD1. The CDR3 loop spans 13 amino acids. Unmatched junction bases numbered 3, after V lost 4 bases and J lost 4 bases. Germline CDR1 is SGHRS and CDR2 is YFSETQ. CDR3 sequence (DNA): TGCGCCAGCAGCAGGACAGGGACCTATGGCTACACCTTC. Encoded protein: CASSRTGTYGYTF.

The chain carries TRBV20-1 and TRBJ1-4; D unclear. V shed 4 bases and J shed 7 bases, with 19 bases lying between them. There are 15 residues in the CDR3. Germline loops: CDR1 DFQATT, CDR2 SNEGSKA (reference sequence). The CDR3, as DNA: TGCAGTGCTACTTACAGAATACCAGAGGGTGAAAAACTGTTTTTT. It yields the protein CSATYRIPEGEKLFF.

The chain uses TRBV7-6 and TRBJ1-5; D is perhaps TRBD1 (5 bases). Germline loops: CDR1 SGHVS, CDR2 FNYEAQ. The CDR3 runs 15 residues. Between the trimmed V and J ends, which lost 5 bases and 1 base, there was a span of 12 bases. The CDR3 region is CASSLGRGSNQPQHF. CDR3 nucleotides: TGTGCCAGCAGCCTAGGGCGGGGGAGCAATCAGCCCCAGCATTTT.

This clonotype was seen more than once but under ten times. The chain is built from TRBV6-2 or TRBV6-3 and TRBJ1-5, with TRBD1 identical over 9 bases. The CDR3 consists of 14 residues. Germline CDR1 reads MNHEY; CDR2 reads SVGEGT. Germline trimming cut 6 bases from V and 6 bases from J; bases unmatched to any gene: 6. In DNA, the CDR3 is TGTGCCAGCAGAAGGACAGGGGAAAGTCAGCCCCAGCATTTT. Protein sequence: CASRRTGESQPQHF.

The CDR3 here is CASSLGDYTDTQYF. In DNA form, the CDR3 reads TGTGCCAGCAGCTTAGGGGACTACACAGATACGCAGTATTTT. This chain links TRBV7-2 with TRBJ2-3; 7 bases match TRBD2. CDR3 length: 14 residues. The V gene's germline CDR1 is SGHTA and CDR2 FQGNSA. Trimming cost V 1 base and J 2 bases; bases outside gene matches: 0.

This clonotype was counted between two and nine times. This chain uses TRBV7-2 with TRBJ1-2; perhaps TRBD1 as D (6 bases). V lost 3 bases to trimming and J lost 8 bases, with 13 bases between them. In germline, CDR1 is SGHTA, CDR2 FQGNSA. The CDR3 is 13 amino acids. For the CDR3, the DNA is TGTGCCAGCAGCTTTAGCAACGGGGGCGGCTACACCTTC. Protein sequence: CASSFSNGGGYTF.

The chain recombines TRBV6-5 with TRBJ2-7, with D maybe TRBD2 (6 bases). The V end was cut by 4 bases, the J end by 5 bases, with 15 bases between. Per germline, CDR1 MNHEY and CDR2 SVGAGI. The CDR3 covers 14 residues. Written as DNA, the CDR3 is TGTGCCAGCAGTTTTGGACGGGAGAGGAACGAGCAGTACTTC. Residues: CASSFGRERNEQYF.

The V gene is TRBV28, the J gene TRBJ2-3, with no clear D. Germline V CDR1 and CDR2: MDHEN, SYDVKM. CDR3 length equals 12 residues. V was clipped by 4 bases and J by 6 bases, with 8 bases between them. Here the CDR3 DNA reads TGTGCCAGCAGTTCTCTGGACGATACGCAGTATTTT. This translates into CASSSLDDTQYF.

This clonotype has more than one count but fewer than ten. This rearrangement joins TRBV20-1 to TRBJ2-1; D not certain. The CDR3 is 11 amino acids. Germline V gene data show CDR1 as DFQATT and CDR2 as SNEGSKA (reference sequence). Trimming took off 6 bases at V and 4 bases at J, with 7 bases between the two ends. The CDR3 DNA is TGCAGTGCCGCCAAATACAATGAGCAGTTCTTC. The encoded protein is CSAAKYNEQFF.

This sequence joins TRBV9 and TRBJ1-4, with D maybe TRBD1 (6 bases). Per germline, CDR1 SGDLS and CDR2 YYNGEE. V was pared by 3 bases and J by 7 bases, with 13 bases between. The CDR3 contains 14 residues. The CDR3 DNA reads TGTGCCAGCAGCGGACAGGCCTTGGGTGAAAAACTGTTTTTT. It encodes CASSGQALGEKLFF.

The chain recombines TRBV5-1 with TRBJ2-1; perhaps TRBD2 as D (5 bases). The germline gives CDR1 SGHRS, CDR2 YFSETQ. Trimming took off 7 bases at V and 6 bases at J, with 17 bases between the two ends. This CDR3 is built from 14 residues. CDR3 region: CASAVTRTVNEQFF. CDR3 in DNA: TGCGCCAGCGCCGTCACTAGGACGGTCAATGAGCAGTTCTTC.

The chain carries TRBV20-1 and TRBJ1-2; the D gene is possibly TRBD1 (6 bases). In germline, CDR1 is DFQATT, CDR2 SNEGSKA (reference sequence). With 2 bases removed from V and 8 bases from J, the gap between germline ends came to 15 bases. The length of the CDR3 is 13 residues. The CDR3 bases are TGCAGTGCTAGAAGCCTACAGGGTAGAGGCTACACCTTC. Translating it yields CSARSLQGRGYTF.